A selection of T cell receptor beta chains follows, all from one sample in a study of blood T cell repertoires in COVID-19. Clones were read by immunoSEQ multiplex PCR, and TCRdb kept only the in-frame ones, dropping some. The sample holds around 190,000 clones; roughly 76% are singletons and the top ten take 9.5% to 12%. Material for sequencing was peripheral blood. Receptors originate from a woman between 40 and 50 years old with COVID-19, enrolled during active disease. The CDR3 runs from the conserved cysteine through the conserved F or W. The D gene is left open where the match is weak. Expanded clones are given a class, and other clones once, few, many or no size at all.

>few|TRBJ2-1|TRBV7-9|TRBD2
TGTGCCAGCAGCTTAGGTCTAGCGGAATACAATGAGCAGTTCTTC
CASSLGLAEYNEQFF
>-|TRBJ2-1|TRBV5-4|TRBD2
TGTGCCAGCAGCTTGGGCGGACTAGTTTCCTACAATGAGCAGTTCTTC
CASSLGGLVSYNEQFF
>-|TRBJ1-1|TRBV12-5|-
TGTGCTAGTGGTTTAAATCCAGGGCCAACGAACACTGAAGCTTTCTTT
CASGLNPGPTNTEAFF
>-|TRBJ2-5|TRBV7-9|-
TGTGCCAGCAGCCTAAGCTTGGGCGGACAAAGGGGGGAGACCCAGTACTTC
CASSLSLGGQRGETQYF
>-|TRBJ2-1|TRBV15|TRBD1
TGTGCCACCAGCCCGACAGGGGGGGGCAATGAGCAGTTCTTC
CATSPTGGGNEQFF
>-|TRBJ2-3|TRBV9|TRBD2
TGTGCCAGCAGCGTAACTGGCGGGAGGCCCACAGATACGCAGTATTTT
CASSVTGGRPTDTQYF
>-|TRBJ2-7|TRBV7-8|TRBD2
TGTGCCAGCAGCTCCGCCTTAGCGGGACCGTCCTACGAGCAGTACTTC
CASSSALAGPSYEQYF
>-|TRBJ2-5|TRBV21-1|-
TGTGCCAGCAGCCCCGGGGGGGGACTAGAGATTGGGGAGACCCAGTACTTC
CASSPGGGLEIGETQYF
>-|TRBJ1-2|TRBV10-2|-
TGCGCCAGCAGAGACCCTGGCAGGCTTTACTATGGCTACACCTTC
CASRDPGRLYYGYTF
>-|TRBJ1-6|TRBV28|TRBD1
TGTGCCAGCAGTTTATTCGGGTCCGGGACAGCAGATAATTCACCCCTCCACTTT
CASSLFGSGTADNSPLHF
>-|TRBJ2-5|TRBV6-6|TRBD2
TGTGCCAGCAGTCTTCGACTAGCGGGAGAAAGGGAGACCCAGTACTTC
CASSLRLAGERETQYF
>-|TRBJ2-1|TRBV19|TRBD1
TGTGCCAGTAGTACTGGACAGGTTGGCTACAATGAGCAGTTCTTC
CASSTGQVGYNEQFF
>-|TRBJ1-1|TRBV12-3/TRBV12-4|-
TGTGCCAGCAGGAGAGTAGAGAACACTGAAGCTTTCTTT
CASRRVENTEAFF
>-|TRBJ1-1|TRBV5-1|TRBD1
TGCGCCAGCAGCTTGGTGGGGGGACAGGGGTTCACTGAAGCTTTCTTT
CASSLVGGQGFTEAFF
>-|TRBJ2-7|TRBV30|-
TGTGCCTGGAGTGTTATTTTCGGACTCCTCTACGAGCAGTACTTC
CAWSVIFGLLYEQYF
>many|TRBJ2-1|TRBV6-5|-
TGTGCCAGCAGAAAACCGGCGGGGAAGTACAATGAGCAGTTCTTC
CASRKPAGKYNEQFF
>-|TRBJ2-5|TRBV14|-
TGTGCCAGCAGCCAAGATAGTGGCTGGACTCTGTTGGGAGTGGAGACCCAGTACTTC
CASSQDSGWTLLGVETQYF
>-|TRBJ1-2|TRBV28|-
TGTGCCAGCAGTTTCCCCGACAGGAGTCTCTATGGCTACACCTTC
CASSFPDRSLYGYTF
>-|TRBJ2-1|TRBV5-5|-
TGTGCCAGCAGCTTGAGGCTTGTGGGAGCGGAGCAGTTCTTC
CASSLRLVGAEQFF
>-|TRBJ2-5|TRBV5-4|-
TGTGCCAGCAGCTACAACCAAGAGACCCAGTACTTC
CASSYNQETQYF
>-|TRBJ1-3|TRBV6-5|-
TGTGCCAGCTCCTCCGGGGTGTTTTATGGAAACACCATATATTTT
CASSSGVFYGNTIYF
>-|TRBJ2-7|TRBV19|TRBD2
TGTGCCAGTAGCCCCGGGACTAGCGGCTACGAGCAGTACTTC
CASSPGTSGYEQYF
>many|TRBJ2-5|TRBV6-1|-
TGTGCCAGCAGTGAAGGAAGGGGGATGCATGCCCAGTACTTC
CASSEGRGMHAQYF
>few|TRBJ2-4|TRBV6-6|-
TGTGCCAGCAGCAGGGACATTCAGTACTTC
CASSRDIQYF
>-|TRBJ1-1|TRBV9|-
TGTGCCAGCAGCGAATCAGGGGACACTGAAGCTTTCTTT
CASSESGDTEAFF
>-|TRBJ2-1|TRBV29-1|TRBD1
TGCAGCGTTGATGGGGGAACAGGGGTCTACAATGAGCAGTTCTTC
CSVDGGTGVYNEQFF
>-|TRBJ2-7|TRBV19|TRBD1
TGTGCCAGTAGTATGACAGGGCCCCCCTACGAGCAGTACTTC
CASSMTGPPYEQYF
>-|TRBJ2-1|TRBV7-9|-
TGTGCCAGCAGCCCCGACGGGGTCCCGGGGTTCTTC
CASSPDGVPGFF
>few|TRBJ2-2|TRBV11-2|-
TGTGCCAGCAGCAGTTACAGGGATTACACCGGGGAGCTGTTTTTT
CASSSYRDYTGELFF
>-|TRBJ2-2|TRBV5-5|-
TGTGCCAGCAGCTTGGTCCCAGAAAAGACGAACACCGGGGAGCTGTTTTTT
CASSLVPEKTNTGELFF
>-|TRBJ2-1|TRBV5-1|TRBD2
TGCGCCAGCAGCTTGGTTCTAGCGGGATCGGTAGGGGAGCAGTTCTTC
CASSLVLAGSVGEQFF
>-|TRBJ2-3|TRBV4-1|-
TGCGCCAGCAGCCAGCTAGTTACAGATACGCAGTATTTT
CASSQLVTDTQYF
>-|TRBJ2-5|TRBV18|TRBD1
TGTGCCAGCTCACAAAACAGGGGTCAAGAGACCCAGTACTTC
CASSQNRGQETQYF
>-|TRBJ1-1|TRBV19|-
TGTGCCAGTAGTATAGACCCGGGACTGGGCACTGAAGCTTTCTTT
CASSIDPGLGTEAFF
>-|TRBJ2-7|TRBV6-2/TRBV6-3|TRBD2
TGTGCCAGCACCCCCGGGACTAGCGACTACGAGCAGTACTTC
CASTPGTSDYEQYF
>few|TRBJ2-2|TRBV19|TRBD1
TGTGCCAGTATCTACCAGGGACAGGGAAACACCGGGGAGCTGTTTTTT
CASIYQGQGNTGELFF
>-|TRBJ1-2|TRBV13|-
TGTGCCAGCAGCTCCGAGGAGGACGGCTACACCTTC
CASSSEEDGYTF
>once|TRBJ1-2|TRBV6-5|TRBD1
TGTGCCAGCAATCCTACAGGGGGCGCCGGAGGCTACACCTTC
CASNPTGGAGGYTF
>-|TRBJ2-1|TRBV7-8|TRBD2
TGTGCCAGCAGCAGCCCCGGGACTAGGAACAATGAGCAGTTCTTC
CASSSPGTRNNEQFF
>many|TRBJ1-4|TRBV9|-
TGTGCCAGCAGCGTAGGAGGGAATAACGAAAAACTGTTTTTT
CASSVGGNNEKLFF
>-|TRBJ1-1|TRBV14|-
TGTGCCAGCAGCCGGACAGTGGGGAACACTGAAGCTTTCTTT
CASSRTVGNTEAFF
>-|TRBJ2-3|TRBV7-3|TRBD2
TGTGCCAGCAGTCTTAGCGGGGGGGCCGTCGATACGCAGTATTTT
CASSLSGGAVDTQYF
>-|TRBJ1-5|TRBV6-5|-
TGTGCCAGCAGAGAGGAGGGGCTAGACAATCAGCCCCAGCATTTT
CASREEGLDNQPQHF
>-|TRBJ1-2|TRBV30|TRBD1
TGTGCCTGGAGTATAACAGGGGGCGCATCTTATGGCTACACCTTC
CAWSITGGASYGYTF
>-|TRBJ1-1|TRBV9|-
TGTGCCAGCAGCGTGGGGCATCGGATGAACACTGAAGCTTTCTTT
CASSVGHRMNTEAFF
>-|TRBJ1-6|TRBV14|-
TGTGCCAGCAGCCAAGAGGCCAGGAATTCACCCCTCCACTTT
CASSQEARNSPLHF
>-|TRBJ2-3|TRBV19|-
TGTGCCAGTAGTACCCAGGGGACCCCCACAGATACGCAGTATTTT
CASSTQGTPTDTQYF
>-|TRBJ2-2|TRBV7-3|-
TGTGCCAGCAGCCCACCCGGGTGGGGACAGAACACCGGGGAGCTGTTTTTT
CASSPPGWGQNTGELFF
>-|TRBJ2-2|TRBV2|TRBD1
TGTGCCACCCACGGACAGGGGTTAGCCGGGGAGCTGTTTTTT
CATHGQGLAGELFF
>-|TRBJ2-1|TRBV5-4|-
TGTGCCAGCGGCGGGGGCCATGAGCAGTTCTTC
CASGGGHEQFF
>-|TRBJ1-1|TRBV29-1|TRBD1
TGCAGCGTTATGAGGACAGGGGGGGCTTTCTTT
CSVMRTGGAFF
>-|TRBJ1-1|TRBV18|TRBD1
TGTGCCAGCTCACCACCGGGACAGGGAGGGACTGAAGCTTTCTTT
CASSPPGQGGTEAFF
>-|TRBJ1-6|TRBV7-6|-
TGTGCCAGCAGCTTAGAGACAGGAAAAAATTCACCCCTCCACTTT
CASSLETGKNSPLHF
>-|TRBJ2-1|TRBV6-5|TRBD2
TGTGCCAGCAGTTACTACACTAGCGGGGGCCTTAATGAGCAGTTCTTC
CASSYYTSGGLNEQFF
>few|TRBJ1-4|TRBV28|-
TGTGCCAGCAGATCGGACAGTGAAAAACTGTTTTTT
CASRSDSEKLFF
>-|TRBJ2-1|TRBV2|TRBD1
TGTGCCAGGGACAGGGGGGTCCAATCCTACAATGAGCAGTTCTTC
CARDRGVQSYNEQFF